This record looks at one T cell receptor beta chain sequence and its context. Its target is not known. The data were obtained in a study of PD-1 blockade in classical Hodgkin lymphoma. CDR1 and CDR2 (germline): SGDLS, YYNGEE. The CDR3 spans 14 residues. J lost 4 bases, V lost 5 bases, and 4 bases had no gene match. Profiled with immunoSEQ multiplex PCR; TCRdb holds only in-frame clones, not every one. The sample has tens of thousands of clones; just over 90% are singletons. General study results and limits: Patients who initiated nivolumab within 1 year of ASCT were excluded. The study found that TCR diversity rose significantly by C4D1 in CD4+ but not CD8+ cells. Patients who responded completely had about the same baseline diversity as newly diagnosed patients. The study reported lower baseline TCR diversity in newly diagnosed patients than in healthy donors.

As for time point: cycle 4 day 1 (C4D1), after 6 weeks of nivolumab. Each patient's relapse followed autologous stem cell transplantation, and brentuximab vedotin exposure varied. V gene TRBV9 combines with J gene TRBJ2-1; 9 nucleotides agree with TRBD1. This receptor was obtained from a human donor with classical Hodgkin lymphoma. The specimen was peripheral blood mononuclear cells (PBMCs), collected before the fourth cycle of nivolumab. The CDR3 DNA reads TGTGCCAGCAGTTCCGGGACAGGGTACAATGAGCAGTTCTTC. This sequence encodes CASSSGTGYNEQFF.